This T cell receptor (beta chain) emerged from a study of T cell responses to AZD1222 COVID-19 vaccine. Study-level findings and limits: It was only five to seven AZD1222 recipients who were seropositive at baseline. Clonal diversity was possibly underestimated; the donors were predominantly white British and more often female.

Here immunoSEQ multiplex PCR was the method, and the copy in TCRdb shows in-frame clones only, minus some. The sample holds approximately 100,000 clones, more than 85% seen once. Note on this clone: Antigen: not known.

Specimen: peripheral blood, collected on day 0 of AZD1222 vaccination. This clonotype was sampled from an adult in good health.

The CDR3 spells CASSSLGGGHYGYTF. CDR3 nucleotides: TGTGCCAGCAGTTCTCTGGGAGGGGGCCACTATGGCTACACCTTC. The genes are TRBV27 and TRBJ1-2; 7 bases fit TRBD1. CDR3 length equals 15 residues. The germline CDR1 and CDR2 sequences are MNHEY and SMNVEV (reference sequence). The V gene end was trimmed by 4 bases and the J gene end by 3 bases; junction bases not matched to a gene: 8.